This TCR beta chain was sequenced for a study of cytomegalovirus exposure and HLA in healthy donors. Study-level points and caveats: A later analysis linked a missense variant in DCLRE1C to the trimming of TCR beta V and J genes. The authors considered a cluster of highly shared sequence variants likely to be a sequencing artifact.

Per the germline V gene, CDR1 is PRHDT and CDR2 is FYEKMQ (reference sequence). The CDR3 has 14 amino acids. V was trimmed by 3 bases and J by 6 bases, leaving 14 bases between them. The PCR employed 60 Vbeta primers together with 13 Jbeta primers. As processed by the authors: In a later analysis, of tens of millions of unique beta chains, some 10 million appeared in at least two donors. Assay: immunoSEQ multiplex PCR; the TCRdb copy retains only in-frame clones and omits some. From that table come the V and J calls and clone size; the DNA was used to work out D and trimming. Of roughly 130,000 clones in the sample, 84% were seen once. Concerning this clone itself: What it binds is not known.

This chain links TRBV13 with TRBJ1-1; D is perhaps TRBD1 (5 bases). Sequencing was done on a sample of PBMCs. This TCR was recovered from a woman between 18 and 29 years old in good health and CMV-seropositive. The CDR3 spells CASSFPGEKAEAFF. In DNA, the CDR3 is TGTGCCAGCAGCTTTCCGGGGGAGAAAGCTGAAGCTTTCTTT.